Given below is one T cell receptor beta chain in context. It lacks a known antigen. Base qualities are missing; no much larger clone stands one base away. For repertoire sequencing, the TCR beta CDR3 regions were amplified from RNA transcripts. HTBI primers and the Qiagen OneStep RT-PCR kit were used in a first-round RT-PCR, which was followed by a second-round multiplex PCR, size selection and purification. Libraries were sequenced on an Illumina HiSeq2000 using paired-end 100 bp reads. As for the authors' bioinformatics: SOAPnuke was used to process the reads, throwing out any read that had adapters, had uncalled bases, had a mean Phred below 15, or lacked an exact constant-primer or identifier match. COPE v1.2.5 was used to merge the high-quality paired reads. Clonotypes were defined as unique nucleotide sequences and were aligned to IMGT TRB V, D and J references using MiTCR v1.1. The analysis was limited to V-J combinations with a frequency above 0.0001, which together covered approximately 99% of repertoires. For each V-J combination, a TCR clonal expansion and chaos score was defined as F50 clonal expansion divided by the chaos observed in the TCRdist matrix. Welch's t-statistics and random forest were used to reduce the features to about 12 V-J combinations, which were then used as input to a naive Bayes classifier. Thyroid-blood repertoire similarity was quantified with the Morisita-Horn index. The public reads were run again by TCRdb, first through fastp at Q25 and then through MiXCR, and only productive beta chains were kept. Merged by CDR3 protein, the rows form single entries marked with the most common genes and DNA. What appears here as the V and J calls and clone size reflects TCRdb's work, not the paper's. This sample lists more than 1,000,000 distinct CDR3 sequences; less than 45% were detected once. The ten largest clones add up to 8.5% to 14% of the sample.

Hyperthyroidism patients were newly diagnosed, with disease duration under 2 months, and aged 18 to 65 years. Patients were excluded if they had other autoimmune diseases, uncontrolled infections, pregnancy or lactation. Clinical symptoms, serum thyroxine, TRAb, thyroid ultrasound and orbital computed tomography were used for diagnosis. Total RNA was extracted using Trizol reagent, and RNA quality was checked on an Agilent 2100 Bioanalyzer. The sample is drawn from a study of Graves' ophthalmopathy and Graves' hyperthyroidism (dated by TCRdb to 2017 to 2018). In terms of the full investigation: Hyperthyroidism was defined as stable when no progression to ophthalmopathy occurred within 18 months of follow-up. To explore V-J signatures that separate ophthalmopathy from hyperthyroidism, a discovery set of about a hundred patients was enrolled, consisting of roughly 45 with ophthalmopathy and fewer than 60 with stable hyperthyroidism. The independent validation cohort included about 19 hyperthyroidism patients plus 17 patients who later progressed from hyperthyroidism to ophthalmopathy. To tell Graves' ophthalmopathy apart from Graves' hyperthyroidism, and to predict which patients would progress to ophthalmopathy, the study relied on TCR beta repertoire signatures. In over 5 hyperthyroidism patients, the T-cell repertoire of thyroid tissue was compared with the T-cell repertoire of blood. In total, 135 blood samples were TCR-sequenced: fewer than 50 ophthalmopathy, roughly 77 hyperthyroidism and some 17 hyperthyroidism-to-ophthalmopathy patients. Once sampling was done, hyperthyroidism patients were given methimazole at a starting dose of 30 mg daily, while ophthalmopathy patients were given high-dose intravenous methylprednisolone. The paper's findings and limits, for the study overall: Most expanded thyroid clonotypes with frequency above 0.001 were also detected in blood, suggesting blood repertoires may reflect the thyroid immune response. Sample size was not statistically predetermined, and group allocation was not concealed from the investigators. In validation, the model predicted ophthalmopathy progression with 55% to 71% sensitivity and roughly 72% specificity; more than ten predicted patients were CT-confirmed with GO in a median of approximately 6.2 months. In cross-validation, the 13-signature model distinguished ophthalmopathy from stable hyperthyroidism with about 87% sensitivity and roughly 81% specificity, and in the test set the corresponding values were around 78% and 73%.

The junction shows trimming of 1 base on V and 4 bases on J, and the gene matches do not reach 4 bases of it. Reading from cysteine to phenylalanine, the CDR3 counts 16 amino acids. This entry keeps only the CDR3 DNA: 48 bases, framed from base 1. In the germline V gene, CDR1 corresponds to LGHNA and CDR2 to YSLEER. The sequence was collected from an adult man with Graves' hyperthyroidism. Material for sequencing was peripheral blood or thyroid tissue (not recorded which). The receptor chain draws on TRBV4-3 and TRBJ1-4, and 9 junctional nucleotides match TRBD1. The CDR3 protein is CASSQGVGQGNEKLFF. The DNA sequence is as follows: TGCGCCAGCAGCCAAGGGGTGGGACAGGGTAATGAAAAACTGTTTTTT.